This T cell receptor beta chain derives from a study of human T cells and chemical hapten exposure. Study summary: 2% DPC applied to a 2 cm by 2 cm arm area sensitized donors. Study conclusions and caveats: TCRs above 1 in 1000 frequency did not change with DPC sensitization.

TCRdb redid the calling of the RACE reads with MiXCR, one entry per CDR3 protein. Seen here are more than 75,000 distinct CDR3 sequences, nearly 10% observed once, and the top ten hold around 4%. The time point here: pre-sensitization, week 0. Specified treatment: therapeutic diphenylcyclopropenone sensitization with weekly scalp DPC. This clonotype was recorded a few times. Its antigen is as yet unknown. The germline V and J ends were trimmed by 0 bases and 2 bases, with 10 bases remaining between them. The CDR3 has 15 amino acids. Germline CDR1 reads MNHNY; CDR2 reads SVGAGI (reference sequence). This specimen consisted of whole blood, obtained in connection with sensitization to the hapten diphenylcyclopropenone (DPC). The origin of this receptor is a middle-aged woman with alopecia areata. Some clones in this sample may be carry-over from other donors' samples. The V call is TRBV6-6, the J call TRBJ1-2; D is perhaps TRBD1 (5 bases). The CDR3 protein is CASSYSGPSNYGYTF. The DNA of the CDR3 is TGTGCCAGCAGTTACTCGGGGCCAAGCAACTATGGCTACACCTTC.